This TCR beta chain is drawn from a study of shared clonotypes between healthy human individuals. Overall study findings and caveats: A handful of donors shared approximately 5% of their naive CD4 clonotypes.

CDR1 SNHLY and CDR2 FYNNEI come from the germline V gene. The CDR3 has 15 residues. V was clipped by 2 bases and J by 7 bases; unmatched bases: 4. Here immunoSEQ multiplex PCR was the method, and the copy in TCRdb shows in-frame clones only, minus some. The sample yields some 200,000 clones, 65% to 70% seen once. Details on this clone: The antigen is unknown.

The rearrangement joins TRBV2 to TRBJ2-2; 10 bases match TRBD2. This receptor was taken from a man aged 30-40 years in good health. Sequencing was performed on memory CD4+ T cells sorted from blood. Indicated subset: CD45RA-negative fraction. The CDR3 region has the DNA TGTGCCAGCAGTGAACTAGCGGGAGAAGTCGGGGAGCTGTTTTTT. Translated: CASSELAGEVGELFF.